This TCR beta chain was retrieved from a study of blood T cell repertoires in COVID-19 (dated by TCRdb to the early 2020s). General notes on the study: Collaborator samples came from the United States, Italy and Spain and covered acute and convalescent phases of COVID-19. The material from the prospective study consisted of cDNA or gDNA derived from T cells, B-cell-depleted T cells, or PBMCs. The repertoires were released in a freely available public database intended as a resource for research on the immune response to SARS-CoV-2. Where HLA class I and class II types were available, the types were taken from metadata supplied by the sample provider, not from assay-based typing. Samples came from the ongoing ImmuneRACE study (first 160 participants) plus 1,254 subjects from 6 global collaborators. A de-identified subject ID, COVID-19 status, age in years and sex were almost always included in the sample metadata. The dataset comprised deeply sampled blood TCRbeta repertoires from subjects exposed to, actively infected with, or recovered from COVID-19.

General conclusions and limits of the study: Clinical and demographic metadata were provided uncurated, with the amount varying by source and participant.

In Seattle, one collaborating source enrolled patients while the infection was active and tracked those patients longitudinally over the course of disease. Whole blood was collected in K2EDTA tubes by collaborating institutions according to the institutions' own protocols. For TCRbeta analysis, collaborators shipped samples in one of three forms: frozen whole blood, isolated PBMCs, or DNA extracted from either of those sample types. Concerning this clone: Which antigen it targets is not known. Per-base quality was not reported, and no clone a single base away is much larger than it.

The immunoSEQ Assay, a bias-controlled multiplex PCR, was used to amplify TCRbeta CDR3 regions from genomic DNA. Turning to the authors' computational methods: The number of nucleated cells in each sample was estimated from the amplification of reference gene primers within the assay. To quantify the absolute abundance of each unique TCRbeta CDR3 rearrangement, sequence reads were collapsed and filtered. For each sample, productive Simpson clonality was calculated as the square root of Simpson's diversity index across productive rearrangements. TCRdb mirrors the immuneACCESS table, restricted to in-frame sequences. Some clones are absent from its copies; in checked studies, under half trace to an unresolved V gene, and the reason for the others is unknown. The DNA gave D and trimming, while V, J and clone size come from that table. This sample holds roughly 380,000 clones; about nine tenths were observed only once. The ten largest account for 3.5% to 4% of the sample.

Sequences LNHNV (CDR1) and YYDKDF (CDR2) are obtained from the germline V gene (reference sequence). V is reduced by 5 bases and J by 6 bases, leaving a spacing of 19 bases between them. The CDR3 spans 15 residues, from the cysteine through the phenylalanine. Kept here is only the CDR3 DNA, which spans 45 bases and is read in frame from base 1. This clonotype was obtained from a woman aged 55 to 70 with COVID-19, enrolled during active disease. The material sequenced was peripheral blood. The chain is encoded by TRBV15 joined to TRBJ1-2; TRBD1 is a weak D gene call, 5 bases matching. The CDR3 reads CATSFQLGGEDGYTF. The DNA sequence follows: TGTGCCACCAGCTTTCAACTCGGGGGTGAGGATGGCTACACCTTC. The reference TRBV15 and TRBJ1-2 proteins fill in what lies around the CDR3, so the full variable domain reads DAMVIQNPRYQVTQFGKPVTLSCSQTLNHNVMYWYQQKSSQAPKLLFHYYDKDFNNEADTPDNFQSRRPNTSFCFLDIRSPGLGDTAMYLCATSFQLGGEDGYTFGSGTRLTVV.